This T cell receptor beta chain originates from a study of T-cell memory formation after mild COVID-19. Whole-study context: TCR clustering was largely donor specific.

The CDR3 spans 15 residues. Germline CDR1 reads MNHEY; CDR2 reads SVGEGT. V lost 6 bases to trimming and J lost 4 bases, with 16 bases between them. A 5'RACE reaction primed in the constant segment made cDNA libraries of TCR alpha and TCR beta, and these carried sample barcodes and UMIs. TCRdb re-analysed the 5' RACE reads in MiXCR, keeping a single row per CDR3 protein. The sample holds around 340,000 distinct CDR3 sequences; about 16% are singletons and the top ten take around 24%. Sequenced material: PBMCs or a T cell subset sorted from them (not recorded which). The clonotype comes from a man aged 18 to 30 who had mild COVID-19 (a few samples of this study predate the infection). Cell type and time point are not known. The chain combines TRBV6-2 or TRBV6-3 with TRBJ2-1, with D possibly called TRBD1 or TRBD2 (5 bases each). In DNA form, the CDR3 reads TGTGCCAGCAGCTCCGGGACGGCTCCGTACAATGAGCAGTTCTTC. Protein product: CASSSGTAPYNEQFF.